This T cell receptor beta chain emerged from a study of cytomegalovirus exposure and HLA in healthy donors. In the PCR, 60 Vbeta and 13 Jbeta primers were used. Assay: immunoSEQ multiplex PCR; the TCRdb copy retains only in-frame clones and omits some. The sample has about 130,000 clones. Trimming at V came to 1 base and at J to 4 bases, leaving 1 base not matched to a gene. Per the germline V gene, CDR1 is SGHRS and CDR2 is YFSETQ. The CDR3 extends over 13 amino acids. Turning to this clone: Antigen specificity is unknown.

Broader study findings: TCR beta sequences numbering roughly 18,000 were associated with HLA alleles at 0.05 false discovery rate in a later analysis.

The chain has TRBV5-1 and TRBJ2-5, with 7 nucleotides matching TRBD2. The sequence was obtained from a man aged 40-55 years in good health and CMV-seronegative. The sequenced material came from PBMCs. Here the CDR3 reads CASSLSGGETQYF. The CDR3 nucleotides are TGCGCCAGCAGCTTGTCGGGAGGAGAGACCCAGTACTTC. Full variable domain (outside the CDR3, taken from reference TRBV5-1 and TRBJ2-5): KAGVTQTPRYLIKTRGQQVTLSCSPISGHRSVSWYQQTPGQGLQFLFEYFSETQRNKGNFPGRFSGRQFSNSRSEMNVSTLELGDSALYLCASSLSGGETQYFGPGTRLLVL.